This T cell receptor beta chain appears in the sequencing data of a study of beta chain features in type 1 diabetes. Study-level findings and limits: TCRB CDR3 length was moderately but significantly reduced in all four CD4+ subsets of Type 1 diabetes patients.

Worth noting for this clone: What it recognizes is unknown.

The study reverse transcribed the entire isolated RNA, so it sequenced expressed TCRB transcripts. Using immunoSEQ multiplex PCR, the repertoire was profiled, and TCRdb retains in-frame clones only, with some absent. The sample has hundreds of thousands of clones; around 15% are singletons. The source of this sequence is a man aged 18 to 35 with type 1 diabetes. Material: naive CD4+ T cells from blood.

The CDR3 region has the DNA TGTGCCTGGACACGGGGTTGGGACACTGAAGCTTTCTTT. Its translation: CAWTRGWDTEAFF. The V and J genes are TRBV30 and TRBJ1-1; no definite D call. The ends were cut back, 4 bases at V and 3 bases at J, with 12 bases in the middle. This CDR3 is 13 amino acids long. The germline V gene encodes CDR1 GTSNPN and CDR2 SVGIG (reference sequence).